This TCR beta chain comes out of a study of blood T cell repertoires in COVID-19. Per germline, CDR1 LGHNA and CDR2 YSLEER. V was pared by 5 bases and J by 9 bases, with 7 bases of the junction left unmatched. The CDR3 extends over 13 amino acids. In the authors' methods: Reference gene primer amplification in the assay estimated nucleated cell counts. Produced via immunoSEQ multiplex PCR; TCRdb's table is partial and in-frame only. Clonal size and the V and J genes are those of that table, whereas D and trimming came from the DNA. The table shows around 43,000 clones, with 85% to 90% occurring only once.

V usage is TRBV4-3 and J usage is TRBJ2-1, with 7 bases aligning to TRBD1. The source material was peripheral blood. The source of this sequence is a middle-aged man in a cohort sampled during active COVID-19. CDR3 DNA sequence: TGCGCCAGCAGCGACAGGGAAACAGTTGAGCAGTTCTTC. Its protein is CASSDRETVEQFF.